One sample yielded the 21 T cell receptor beta chains listed below, sequenced in a study of blood T cell repertoires in COVID-19. Sequenced by immunoSEQ multiplex PCR; TCRdb stores in-frame clones only, minus some. The sample lists more than 400,000 clones, over 75% occurring once. Sequencing was performed on peripheral blood. The receptors originated from a human donor in a cohort sampled during active COVID-19.

J is TRBJ2-7 and V is TRBV5-1; 8 bases agree with TRBD2. The junction had 9 bases not matched to a gene; V was cut back by 5 bases and J by 5 bases. This CDR3 is built from 14 residues. The germline V gene encodes CDR1 SGHRS and CDR2 YFSETQ. This chain's CDR3 is CASRSVRTSNEQYF. Written as DNA, the CDR3 is TGCGCCAGCAGGTCGGTGAGGACTAGCAACGAGCAGTACTTC.

The V gene is TRBV11-2, the J gene TRBJ2-7, with D possibly being TRBD1 (6 bases). CDR1 and CDR2 from the germline V gene are SGHAT and FQNNGV. V shed 3 bases and J shed 4 bases, with 19 bases lying between them. The CDR3 length is 16 residues. CDR3 sequence (DNA): TGTGCCAGCAGCTTCCATGGGACAAATCACCCTTACGAGCAGTACTTC. Translating it yields CASSFHGTNHPYEQYF.

This rearrangement joins TRBV4-1 to TRBJ1-1, with 9 bases that match TRBD1. From germline, CDR1 is MGHRA and CDR2 YSYEKL. CDR3 size: 14 residues. The V and J ends lost 1 base and 3 bases, in that order; junction bases with no gene match: 0. The CDR3 sequence is CASSQGTGDTEAFF. The DNA for the CDR3 is TGCGCCAGCAGCCAAGGGACAGGGGACACTGAAGCTTTCTTT.

The chain employs TRBV4-1 and TRBJ2-1; the match to TRBD2 covers 16 bases. CDR1 and CDR2 from the germline V gene are MGHRA and YSYEKL. V was clipped by 4 bases and J by 10 bases; unmatched bases: 10. CDR3 length equals 17 residues. The DNA of the CDR3 is TGCGCCAGCAGCCTTCAGGGACTAGCGGGAGGGCCCCGGGAGCAGTTCTTC. Translated: CASSLQGLAGGPREQFF.

The chain has TRBV6-1 and TRBJ2-1; a weak D match, TRBD1 (5 bases). This CDR3 contains 14 residues. V lost 0 bases and J 6 bases, leaving 9 bases between the germline ends. The germline V gene has CDR1 MNHNS and CDR2 SASEGT. The CDR3 loop is CASSEARVVNEQFF. CDR3 coding DNA: TGTGCCAGCAGTGAAGCCAGGGTCGTCAATGAGCAGTTCTTC.

The chain recombines TRBV7-8 with TRBJ2-7, with D possibly TRBD1 on 5 matching bases. Germline CDR1 and CDR2: SGHVS and FQNEAQ. Deletions cut 0 bases from V and 5 bases from J, with 8 bases between. The CDR3 covers 13 residues. Written as DNA, the CDR3 is TGTGCCAGCAGCTTAGCGGGGCAGAACGAGCAGTACTTC. Protein: CASSLAGQNEQYF.

The J gene is TRBJ2-3, the V gene TRBV14; tentatively, D is TRBD2 (5 bases). Germline CDR1 reads SGHDN; CDR2 reads FVKESK. V was shortened by 3 bases and J by 15 bases, with 19 bases between the two germline ends. The CDR3 has 13 residues. CDR3 loop: CASSQALTRGAYF. The CDR3 region has the DNA TGTGCCAGCAGCCAGGCTCTTACTAGAGGAGCTTATTTT.

The V gene is TRBV3-1 (or the pseudogene TRBV3-2), the J gene TRBJ2-7; 7 nucleotides line up with TRBD2. Germline CDR1 and CDR2: LGHDT and YNNKEL (reference sequence). V lost 5 bases to trimming and J lost 6 bases; unmatched junction nucleotides: 13. The CDR3 totals 15 residues. In DNA form, the CDR3 reads TGTGCCAGCAGCAACCGCCGGGGCGGGAGTTCCGAGCAGTACTTC. Encoded protein: CASSNRRGGSSEQYF.

The rearrangement joins TRBV19 to TRBJ1-2; D not resolved. CDR1 is LNHDA, CDR2 SQIVND, per germline (reference sequence). The CDR3 is made up of 14 amino acids. V lost 10 bases and J lost 4, with 19 bases in between. The CDR3 region has the DNA TGTGCCACCCTTCCCCAAGGAGTCGGCTATGGCTACACCTTC. This translates into CATLPQGVGYGYTF.

The genes are TRBV27 and TRBJ2-4; TRBD2 matches 9 bases. The CDR3 is made up of 15 amino acids. The junction had 7 bases not matched to a gene; V was cut back by 2 bases and J by 8 bases. The germline gives CDR1 MNHEY, CDR2 SMNVEV (reference sequence). CDR3 coding DNA: TGTGCCAGCAGTTTAAGGGCGGGAGGGGCGGACATTCAGTACTTC. This codes for CASSLRAGGADIQYF.

This sequence joins TRBV15 and TRBJ1-5, with no clear D. The CDR3 sequence is 16 residues long. Trimming cost V 1 base and J 5 bases, with 15 bases left between them. Germline assignment: CDR1 LNHNV and CDR2 YYDKDF (reference sequence). The CDR3 loop reads CATSRVGGNGYQPQHF. For the CDR3, the DNA is TGTGCCACCAGCAGAGTGGGAGGGAATGGTTATCAGCCCCAGCATTTT.

The V gene is TRBV11-3, the J gene TRBJ2-1; 11 bases align to TRBD2. The CDR3 sequence is 18 residues long. V trimming: 5 bases; J trimming: 0 bases; junction bases outside the gene matches: 9. CDR1 and CDR2 (germline): SGHNT, YENEEA. The CDR3 DNA reads as TGTGCCAGCAGCGGGGGACTAGCGGACGGGAGCTCCTACAATGAGCAGTTCTTC. Translating gives CASSGGLADGSSYNEQFF.

J is TRBJ2-5 and V is TRBV9, with D perhaps TRBD2 (7 bases). Germline CDR1 reads SGDLS; CDR2 reads YYNGEE. Trimming removed 6 bases at V and 3 bases at J, with 15 bases between. The length of the CDR3 is 14 residues. The CDR3 nucleotides are TGTGCCAGCACCAGAGGGGGAGGGGAAGAGACCCAGTACTTC. It translates to CASTRGGGEETQYF. The full variable domain, its missing parts supplied by reference TRBV9 and TRBJ2-5, is DSGVTQTPKHLITATGQRVTLRCSPRSGDLSVYWYQQSLDQGLQFLIQYYNGEERAKGNILERFSAQQFPDLHSELNLSSLELGDSALYFCASTRGGGEETQYFGPGTRLLVL.

This sequence joins TRBV7-9 and TRBJ2-5, with 8 bases lining up with TRBD2. CDR3 length: 15 amino acids. The germline V gene encodes CDR1 SEHNR and CDR2 FQNEAQ (reference sequence). V lost 7 bases and J lost 5; bases outside the gene matches: 12. CDR3 bases: TGTGCCAGCACCTTTCCGGGGCCGGGAGGGGAGACCCAGTACTTC. Translation: CASTFPGPGGETQYF.

The rearrangement joins TRBV19 to TRBJ2-1; 12 positions agree with TRBD2. Germline trimming cut 5 bases from V and 6 bases from J; bases unmatched to any gene: 8. CDR3 length equals 16 residues. Germline CDR1 LNHDA, CDR2 SQIVND (reference sequence). The CDR3 protein is CASSSAGTSGFNEQFF. The DNA for the CDR3 is TGTGCCAGTAGTTCCGCCGGGACTAGCGGGTTCAATGAGCAGTTCTTC.

The V and J genes are TRBV30 and TRBJ2-4, with 7 positions matching TRBD1. CDR1 is GTSNPN, CDR2 SVGIG, per germline (reference sequence). The trim removed 3 bases at V and 1 base at J, leaving 6 bases unmatched. This CDR3 has 15 residues. The CDR3 loop reads CAWSQGDWAKNIQYF. The CDR3 region has the DNA TGTGCCTGGAGCCAGGGGGATTGGGCCAAAAACATTCAGTACTTC.

V gene TRBV3-1 (or the pseudogene TRBV3-2) combines with J gene TRBJ1-1; a possible D gene is TRBD1 (5 bases). CDR1 and CDR2 (germline): LGHDT, YNNKEL (reference sequence). The CDR3 runs 13 residues. V lost 1 base and J 6 bases, leaving 9 bases between the germline ends. CDR3 loop: CASSQGGGAEAFF. CDR3 nucleotide sequence: TGTGCCAGCAGCCAAGGGGGCGGCGCTGAAGCTTTCTTT.

J is TRBJ1-1 and V is TRBV28; a weak D match, TRBD1 (5 bases). Germline-derived CDR1 and CDR2 are MDHEN and SYDVKM. V dropped 3 bases and J dropped 3 bases, with 14 bases sitting between them. This CDR3 contains 15 residues. The CDR3 bases are TGTGCCAGCAGTTTGGTCCAGGGCCGGCACACTGAAGCTTTCTTT. Residues: CASSLVQGRHTEAFF.

This clone is a singleton in its sample. The V and J genes are TRBV30 and TRBJ1-1; no definite D call. The V gene lost 2 bases and the J gene lost 7 bases, with 14 bases spanning the gap. This CDR3 spans 13 amino acids. Germline V gives CDR1 GTSNPN, CDR2 SVGIG (reference sequence). For the CDR3, the DNA is TGTGCCTGGAGTATGGGTCAGGAACTTGAAGCTTTCTTT. Protein sequence: CAWSMGQELEAFF.

The genes are TRBV27 and TRBJ2-7, with 8 bases aligning to TRBD2. Losses at the gene ends were 6 bases for V and 3 bases for J; bases not matched to a gene: 7. CDR3 size: 14 residues. Germline V lookup: CDR1 MNHEY, CDR2 SMNVEV (reference sequence). This CDR3 reads CASRLGGLDYEQYF. The CDR3 region has the DNA TGTGCCAGCAGACTGGGGGGACTAGACTACGAGCAGTACTTC.

The chain recombines TRBV6-5 with TRBJ2-1; D is unresolved. Germline CDR1 and CDR2: MNHEY and SVGAGI. With 4 bases removed from V and 8 bases from J, the gap between germline ends came to 15 bases. The CDR3 runs 14 residues. The CDR3 here is CASSSFRARDEQFF. The CDR3 DNA sequence: TGTGCCAGCAGTTCCTTTAGAGCTCGGGATGAGCAGTTCTTC.